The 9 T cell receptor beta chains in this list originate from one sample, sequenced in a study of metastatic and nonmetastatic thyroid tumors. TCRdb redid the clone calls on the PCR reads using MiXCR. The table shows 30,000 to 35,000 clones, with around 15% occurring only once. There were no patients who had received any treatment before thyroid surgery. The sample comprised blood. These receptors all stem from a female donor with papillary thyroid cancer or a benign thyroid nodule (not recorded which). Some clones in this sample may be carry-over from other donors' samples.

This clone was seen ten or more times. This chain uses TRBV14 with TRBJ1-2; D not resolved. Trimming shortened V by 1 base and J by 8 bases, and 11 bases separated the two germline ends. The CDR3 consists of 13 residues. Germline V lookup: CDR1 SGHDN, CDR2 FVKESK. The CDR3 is CASSQVAGFGYTF. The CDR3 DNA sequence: TGTGCCAGCAGCCAAGTGGCCGGGTTCGGCTACACCTTC.

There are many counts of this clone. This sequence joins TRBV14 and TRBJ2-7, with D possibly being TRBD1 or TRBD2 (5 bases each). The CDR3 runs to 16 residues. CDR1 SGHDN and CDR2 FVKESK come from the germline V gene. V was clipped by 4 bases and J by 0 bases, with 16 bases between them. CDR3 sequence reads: CASSPEGSRSSYEQYF. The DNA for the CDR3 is TGTGCCAGCAGCCCCGAGGGGAGCCGAAGCTCCTACGAGCAGTACTTC.

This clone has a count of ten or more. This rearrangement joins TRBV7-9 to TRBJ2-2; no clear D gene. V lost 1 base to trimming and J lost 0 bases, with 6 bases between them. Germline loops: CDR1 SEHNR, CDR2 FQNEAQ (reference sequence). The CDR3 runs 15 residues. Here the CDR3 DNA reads TGTGCCAGCAGCTTAGACGTAACGAACACCGGGGAGCTGTTTTTT. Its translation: CASSLDVTNTGELFF. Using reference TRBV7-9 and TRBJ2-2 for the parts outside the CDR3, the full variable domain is DTGVSQNPRHKITKRGQNVTFRCDPISEHNRLYWYRQTLGQGPEFLTYFQNEAQLEKSRLLSDRFSAERPKGSFSTLEIQRTEQGDSAMYLCASSLDVTNTGELFFGEGSRLTVL.

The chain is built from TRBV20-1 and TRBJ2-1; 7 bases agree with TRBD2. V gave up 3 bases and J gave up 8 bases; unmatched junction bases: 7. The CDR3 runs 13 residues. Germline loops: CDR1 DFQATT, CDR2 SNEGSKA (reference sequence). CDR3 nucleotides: TGCAGTGCTAGTGGGACTATCGGTGATGAGCAGTTCTTC. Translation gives CSASGTIGDEQFF.

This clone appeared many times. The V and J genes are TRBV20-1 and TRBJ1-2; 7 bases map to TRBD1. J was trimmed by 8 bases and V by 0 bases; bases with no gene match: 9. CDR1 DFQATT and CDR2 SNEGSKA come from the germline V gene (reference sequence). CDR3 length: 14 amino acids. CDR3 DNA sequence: TGCAGTGCTAGAGATCGGGACAGCCTTGGGGGCTACACCTTC. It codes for CSARDRDSLGGYTF.

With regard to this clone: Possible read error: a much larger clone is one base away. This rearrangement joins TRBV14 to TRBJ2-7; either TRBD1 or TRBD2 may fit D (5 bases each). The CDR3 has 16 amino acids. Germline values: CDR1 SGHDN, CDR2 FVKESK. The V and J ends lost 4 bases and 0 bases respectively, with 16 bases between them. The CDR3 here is CASSLEGSRSSYEQYF. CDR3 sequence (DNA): TGTGCCAGCAGCCTCGAGGGGAGCCGAAGCTCCTACGAGCAGTACTTC.

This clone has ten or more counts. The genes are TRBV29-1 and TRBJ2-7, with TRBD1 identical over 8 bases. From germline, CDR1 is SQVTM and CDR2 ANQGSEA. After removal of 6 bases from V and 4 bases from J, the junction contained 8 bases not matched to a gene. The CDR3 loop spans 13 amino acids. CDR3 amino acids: CSVLTGALYEQYF. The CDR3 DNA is TGCAGCGTCCTGACAGGGGCCCTGTACGAGCAGTACTTC.

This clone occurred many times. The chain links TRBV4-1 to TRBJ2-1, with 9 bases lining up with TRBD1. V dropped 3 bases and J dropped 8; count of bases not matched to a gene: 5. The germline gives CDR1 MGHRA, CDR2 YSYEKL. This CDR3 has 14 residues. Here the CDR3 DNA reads TGCGCCAGCAGCCAGGACAGGGGAGGGGATGAGCAGTTCTTC. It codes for CASSQDRGGDEQFF.

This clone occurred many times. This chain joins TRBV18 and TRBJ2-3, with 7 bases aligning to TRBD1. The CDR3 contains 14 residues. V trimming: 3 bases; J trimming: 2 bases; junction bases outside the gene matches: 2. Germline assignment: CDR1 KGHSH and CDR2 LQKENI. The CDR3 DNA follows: TGTGCCAGCTCACCGGGGACAGTCACAGATACGCAGTATTTT. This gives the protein CASSPGTVTDTQYF.